This TCR beta chain was retrieved from a study of T cell responses to AZD1222 COVID-19 vaccine. Study results and caveats: In a largely white British group with more females than males, clonal diversity was possibly underestimated. Spike as a whole was targeted by vaccine-associated CD4 TCRs, dominant at 160-218 and 743-854.

On this clone: Its antigen is undetermined.

Sequenced by immunoSEQ multiplex PCR; TCRdb stores in-frame clones only, minus some. The data hold some 130,000 clones, with 93% observed a single time. CDR3 length: 14 residues. Germline lookup yields CDR1 SGHTA and CDR2 FQGNSA. Deletions cut 4 bases from V and 10 bases from J, with 14 bases between. The source was peripheral blood, collected on day 0 of AZD1222 vaccination. V is TRBV7-2 and J is TRBJ1-6, with D possibly TRBD1 on 5 matching bases. This sequence was found in an adult in good health. CDR3 nucleotide sequence: TGTGCCAGCAGCTGGTCCCCAGGGACCTCACCCCTCCACTTT. Amino acids: CASSWSPGTSPLHF.